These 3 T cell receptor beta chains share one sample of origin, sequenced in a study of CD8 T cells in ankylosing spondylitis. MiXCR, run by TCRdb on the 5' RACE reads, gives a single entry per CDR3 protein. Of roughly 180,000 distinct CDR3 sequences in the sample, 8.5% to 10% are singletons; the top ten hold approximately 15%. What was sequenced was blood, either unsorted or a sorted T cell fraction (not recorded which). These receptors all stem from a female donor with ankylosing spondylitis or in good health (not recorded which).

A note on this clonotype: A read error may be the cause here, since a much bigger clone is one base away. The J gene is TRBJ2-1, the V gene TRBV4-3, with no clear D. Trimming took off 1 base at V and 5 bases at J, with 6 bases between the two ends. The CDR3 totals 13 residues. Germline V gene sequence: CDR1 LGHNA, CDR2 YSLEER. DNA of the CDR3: TGCGCCAGCAGCCAAGCCTGCCACAATGAGCAGTTCTTC. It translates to CASSQACHNEQFF.

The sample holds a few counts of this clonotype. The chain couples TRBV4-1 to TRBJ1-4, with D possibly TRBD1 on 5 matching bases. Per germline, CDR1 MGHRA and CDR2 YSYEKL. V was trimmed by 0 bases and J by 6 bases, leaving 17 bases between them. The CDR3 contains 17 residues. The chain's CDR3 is CASSQDRQGASHEKLFF. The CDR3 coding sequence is TGCGCCAGCAGCCAAGATAGGCAGGGCGCTTCCCATGAAAAACTGTTTTTT.

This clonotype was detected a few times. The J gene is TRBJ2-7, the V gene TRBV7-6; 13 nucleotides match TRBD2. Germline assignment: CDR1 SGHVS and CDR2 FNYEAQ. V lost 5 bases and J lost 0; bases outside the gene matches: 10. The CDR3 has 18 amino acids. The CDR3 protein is CASSPGLAGAAFSYEQYF. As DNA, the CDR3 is TGTGCCAGCAGCCCTGGACTAGCGGGAGCAGCCTTCTCCTACGAGCAGTACTTC.